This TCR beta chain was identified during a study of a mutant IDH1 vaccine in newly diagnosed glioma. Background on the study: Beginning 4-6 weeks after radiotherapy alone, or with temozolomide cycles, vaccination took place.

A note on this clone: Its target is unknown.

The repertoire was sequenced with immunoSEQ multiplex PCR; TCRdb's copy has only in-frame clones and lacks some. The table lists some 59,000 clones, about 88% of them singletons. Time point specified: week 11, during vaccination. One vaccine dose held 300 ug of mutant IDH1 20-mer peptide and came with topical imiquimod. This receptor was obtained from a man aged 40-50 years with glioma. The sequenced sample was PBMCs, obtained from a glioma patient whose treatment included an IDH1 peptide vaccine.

The CDR3 nucleotides read TGTGCCAGCAGTTTGGGGATTCGGACCGGGGAGCTGTTTTTT. It yields the protein CASSLGIRTGELFF. The chain links TRBV27 to TRBJ2-2, with unresolved D. Deletions cut 3 bases from V and 5 bases from J, with 10 bases between. Looked up from germline, CDR1 is MNHEY and CDR2 is SMNVEV (reference sequence). The CDR3 is made up of 14 amino acids.